This TCR beta chain was identified during a study of blood T cell repertoires in COVID-19. Study in general: Sources were T cells, B-cell-depleted T cells, or PBMCs; the material itself was cDNA or gDNA.

Here immunoSEQ multiplex PCR was the method, and the copy in TCRdb shows in-frame clones only, minus some. The repertoire holds about 270,000 clones, with 90% as singletons. Germline CDR1 is SGHDN and CDR2 is FVKESK. Between the trimmed V and J ends, which lost 1 base and 2 bases, there was a span of 9 bases. CDR3 length: 14 amino acids. Sequenced material: PBMCs or T cells enriched from blood (not recorded which). This chain joins TRBV14 and TRBJ2-7, with D uncertain. This TCR came from a woman aged 25 to 39 with acute COVID-19. The CDR3 sequence: CASSQAGTTYEQYF. CDR3 nucleotides: TGTGCCAGCAGCCAAGCAGGAACCACCTACGAGCAGTACTTC. Using reference TRBV14 and TRBJ2-7 for the parts outside the CDR3, the full variable domain is EAGVTQFPSHSVIEKGQTVTLRCDPISGHDNLYWYRRVMGKEIKFLLHFVKESKQDESGMPNNRFLAERTGGTYSTLKVQPAELEDSGVYFCASSQAGTTYEQYFGPGTRLTVT.